The 10 T cell receptor beta chains below all came from one sample that was sequenced in a study of blood T cell repertoires in COVID-19 (dated by TCRdb to 2018 to 2020). The library was obtained by the immunoSEQ multiplex PCR assay. The immuneACCESS repertoire file appears here via TCRdb, limited to in-frame rearrangements. These files lack a portion of the clones; in checked studies, under half of the deficit traces to unresolved V genes, and the cause of the others is not known. The sample records about 240,000 clones, about 86% of which are singletons. 2.5% to 3.5% of the sample rests with the top ten. The specimen sequenced was PBMCs or T cells enriched from blood (not recorded which). The receptors shown here come from a middle-aged woman with acute COVID-19.

The chain couples TRBV13 to TRBJ2-1; 9 positions agree with TRBD2. The V and J ends lost 5 bases and 0 bases, in that order; junction bases with no gene match: 14. The germline V gene encodes CDR1 PRHDT and CDR2 FYEKMQ (reference sequence). The CDR3 runs 19 residues. The CDR3 loop reads CASSHTQELAGPSYNEQFF. The CDR3 DNA reads as TGTGCCAGCAGCCATACCCAGGAGCTAGCGGGACCCTCCTACAATGAGCAGTTCTTC.

The chain is built from TRBV10-3 and TRBJ1-2, with D perhaps TRBD1 (5 bases). The germline gives CDR1 ENHRY, CDR2 SYGVKD. With 6 bases removed from V and 5 bases from J, the gap between germline ends came to 13 bases. The CDR3 totals 13 residues. The CDR3 here is CAISPGQIYGYTF. For the CDR3, the DNA is TGTGCCATCAGCCCCGGACAAATATATGGCTACACCTTC.

V gene TRBV4-2 combines with J gene TRBJ2-7, with 9 bases fitting TRBD2. This CDR3 contains 16 residues. Unmatched junction bases numbered 4, after V lost 1 base and J lost 0 bases. Looked up from germline, CDR1 is LGHNA and CDR2 is YNFKEQ. The CDR3 DNA is TGTGCCAGCAGCCAAGTAGGCGGGAGGGACTCCTACGAGCAGTACTTC. This encodes CASSQVGGRDSYEQYF.

The J gene is TRBJ2-5, the V gene TRBV5-5; tentatively, D is TRBD2 (6 bases). The CDR3 totals 17 residues. V was cut by 0 bases and J by 1 base, with 16 bases left in between. Germline V lookup: CDR1 SGHKS, CDR2 YYEKEE (reference sequence). CDR3 coding DNA: TGTGCCAGCAGCTTGGCGGCATGGAGCGGGCGCCAAGAGACCCAGTACTTC. Translated: CASSLAAWSGRQETQYF.

In DNA form, the CDR3 reads TGCGCCAGCAGCTTGGTGGGTAGCAGATCCACCGGGGAGCTGTTTTTT. Protein: CASSLVGSRSTGELFF. The chain couples TRBV5-1 to TRBJ2-2, with D hard to call. Per the germline V gene, CDR1 is SGHRS and CDR2 is YFSETQ. V was pared by 0 bases and J by 4 bases, with 13 bases between. This CDR3 has 16 residues. Supplemented by reference TRBV5-1 and TRBJ2-2, the full variable domain reads KAGVTQTPRYLIKTRGQQVTLSCSPISGHRSVSWYQQTPGQGLQFLFEYFSETQRNKGNFPGRFSGRQFSNSRSEMNVSTLELGDSALYLCASSLVGSRSTGELFFGEGSRLTVL.

The chain joins TRBV15 to TRBJ2-5, with 9 nucleotides matching TRBD2. The CDR3 has 16 amino acids. J lost 2 bases, V lost 2 bases, and 6 bases had no gene match. Germline assignment: CDR1 LNHNV and CDR2 YYDKDF (reference sequence). The CDR3 region has the DNA TGTGCCACCAGCAGAAAATATAGCGGGAGACAAGAGACCCAGTACTTC. Translation: CATSRKYSGRQETQYF.

V usage is TRBV3-1 (or the pseudogene TRBV3-2) and J usage is TRBJ1-3, with 7 bases matching TRBD1. Germline V CDR1 and CDR2: LGHDT, YNNKEL (reference sequence). V gave up 5 bases and J gave up 0 bases; unmatched junction bases: 4. The CDR3 extends over 15 amino acids. Here the CDR3 DNA reads TGTGCCAGCAGCAGGGGACAGAGCTCTGGAAACACCATATATTTT. Its protein is CASSRGQSSGNTIYF.

This clone was seen at least ten times. CDR3 coding DNA: TGTGCCAGCAGTTTAGCTAGCGGAAACAATGAGCAGTTCTTC. It translates to CASSLASGNNEQFF. The genes are TRBV27 and TRBJ2-1; 7 bases are a match to TRBD2. Germline V CDR1 and CDR2: MNHEY, SMNVEV (reference sequence). The CDR3 has 14 amino acids. Unmatched junction bases numbered 3, after V lost 2 bases and J lost 5 bases.

The rearrangement links TRBV11-2 to TRBJ1-6, with 7 nucleotides matching TRBD1. Germline V CDR1 and CDR2: SGHAT, FQNNGV. V was pared by 8 bases and J by 9 bases, with 7 bases of the junction left unmatched. CDR3 length: 13 amino acids. This CDR3 is CASVKDRSSPLHF. CDR3 bases: TGTGCCAGCGTTAAGGACAGGTCTTCACCCCTCCACTTT.

V usage is TRBV11-2 and J usage is TRBJ2-7; 11 nucleotides align to TRBD2. V lost 5 bases to trimming and J lost 1 base; unmatched junction nucleotides: 4. Germline-derived CDR1 and CDR2 are SGHAT and FQNNGV. CDR3 size: 15 residues. The CDR3 DNA is TGTGCCAGCAGCGTGGGACTAGCGGAATCCTACGAGCAGTACTTC. Its protein is CASSVGLAESYEQYF.